Each of the 28 T cell receptor beta chains below was sequenced from the same sample in a study of CD8+ T cells in alopecia areata. This sample's treatment: oral pan-JAK inhibitor, 5-10 mg twice daily. In each case, RNA was isolated and then reverse transcribed into cDNA as the sequencing template. Libraries were prepared by immunoSEQ multiplex PCR; TCRdb keeps only in-frame clonotypes and omits some of them. This sample has around 300,000 clones, with about 60% found just once. The sample consisted of CD4+ T cells sorted from blood, taken around week 54, from a patient treated with tofacitinib. The source of these receptors is a human donor with alopecia areata.

The chain uses TRBV29-1 and TRBJ1-5; 7 bases map to TRBD1. The CDR3 covers 13 residues. CDR1 is SQVTM and CDR2 is ANQGSEA in the germline V gene. Unmatched junction bases numbered 10, after V lost 7 bases and J lost 7 bases. CDR3 protein: CSGATGLGQPQHF. CDR3 in DNA: TGCAGCGGTGCGACAGGGCTCGGCCAGCCCCAGCATTTT.

The chain joins TRBV5-1 to TRBJ2-3; the D gene is possibly TRBD2 (6 bases). Germline loops: CDR1 SGHRS, CDR2 YFSETQ. There are 18 residues in the CDR3. Between the trimmed V and J ends, which lost 4 bases and 2 bases, there was a span of 23 bases. The CDR3 loop reads CASSGRSSGLRYTDTQYF. The CDR3 DNA sequence: TGCGCCAGCAGCGGAAGGAGTTCGGGACTCCGTTACACAGATACGCAGTATTTT.

This chain connects TRBV6-1 to TRBJ2-1; 9 nucleotides line up with TRBD1. Trimming removed 4 bases from V and 3 bases from J; junction bases left unmatched: 7. The CDR3 contains 16 residues. In germline, CDR1 is MNHNS, CDR2 SASEGT. The DNA of the CDR3 is TGTGCCAGCAGTGCCGAGTGGGGACAGGGCTACAATGAGCAGTTCTTC. It codes for CASSAEWGQGYNEQFF.

This clone was seen a handful of times. The junction departs from germline at one end; a sequencing error may be responsible. CDR3: CASSLGIEETQYF. The CDR3 DNA reads TGTGCTAGCAGCTTAGGGATAGAGGAGACCCAGTACTTC. This chain connects TRBV7-7 to TRBJ2-5; the D is unclear. CDR1 is SSHAT and CDR2 is FNYEAQ in the germline V gene (reference sequence). The CDR3 runs 13 residues. Variable domain in full (rest from reference TRBV7-7 and TRBJ2-5): GAGVSQSPRYKVTKRGQDVTLRCDPISSHATLYWYQQALGQGPEFLTYFNYEAQPDKSGLPSDRFSAERPEGSISTLTIQRTEQRDSAMYRCASSLGIEETQYFGPGTRLLVL.

The V call is TRBV30, the J call TRBJ2-1; 10 nucleotides agree with TRBD2. The junction had 15 bases not matched to a gene; V was cut back by 1 base and J by 9 bases. The CDR3 is 17 residues long. Germline lookup yields CDR1 GTSNPN and CDR2 SVGIG (reference sequence). The CDR3 nucleotides read TGTGCCTGGAGTGCCCTCCCATTGAGCGGGGGGGCCAGTGAGCAGTTCTTC. Protein: CAWSALPLSGGASEQFF.

This chain connects TRBV30 to TRBJ1-6, with 8 positions matching TRBD1. V trimming: 2 bases; J trimming: 6 bases; junction bases outside the gene matches: 9. This CDR3 region has 16 residues. The germline V gene encodes CDR1 GTSNPN and CDR2 SVGIG (reference sequence). CDR3 coding DNA: TGTGCCTGGAGTCCTTCCCGGACAGGGAGTAATTCACCCCTCCACTTT. The encoded protein is CAWSPSRTGSNSPLHF.

The V and J genes are TRBV30 and TRBJ2-3; possibly TRBD1 or TRBD2 for D (5 bases each). The CDR3 loop spans 16 amino acids. V lost 1 base and J lost 1, with 15 bases in between. Germline V gene sequence: CDR1 GTSNPN, CDR2 SVGIG (reference sequence). CDR3 amino acids: CAWSDLSGLGTDTQYF. The CDR3, as DNA: TGTGCCTGGAGTGATCTATCGGGGCTCGGCACAGATACGCAGTATTTT.

This clone was counted a single time. This chain connects TRBV7-3 to TRBJ2-5; 8 bases map to TRBD1. Germline V CDR1 and CDR2: SGHTA, FQGTGA. The CDR3 runs to 15 residues. Trimming cost V 2 bases and J 5 bases; bases outside gene matches: 7. DNA for the CDR3: TGTGCCAGCAGCTTACGCAGGGGGCCTTTGGAGACCCAGTACTTC. This gives the protein CASSLRRGPLETQYF.

This sequence joins TRBV4-3 and TRBJ2-1; the D gene is possibly TRBD2 (6 bases). CDR1 and CDR2 from the germline V gene are LGHNA and YSLEER. This CDR3 has 11 amino acids. Trimming cost V 4 bases and J 9 bases, with 7 bases left between them. The CDR3 reads CASSLSGEQFF. CDR3 nucleotides: TGCGCCAGCAGCCTTAGCGGTGAGCAGTTCTTC.

This clone was seen only a few times. The gene calls are TRBV15 and TRBJ1-3; D is ambiguous. The V gene lost 5 bases and the J gene lost 4 bases, with 6 bases spanning the gap. The germline V gene has CDR1 LNHNV and CDR2 YYDKDF (reference sequence). CDR3 size: 12 residues. The CDR3 nucleotides are TGTGCCACCAGCCTGTCCGGAAACACCATATATTTT. Amino acids: CATSLSGNTIYF.

In this sample, this clone turned up a few times. CDR3 region: CASSSLGVPSTF. The CDR3 bases are TGTGCCAGCAGCTCACTAGGGGTCCCTAGCACCTTC. The rearrangement links TRBV7-2 to TRBJ1-2, with D possibly matching TRBD1 (5 bases). Germline-derived CDR1 and CDR2 are SGHTA and FQGNSA. With 4 bases removed from V and 13 bases from J, the gap between germline ends came to 16 bases. This CDR3 is built from 12 residues.

V and J are TRBV11-2 and TRBJ2-1; 8 positions agree with TRBD1. CDR1 SGHAT and CDR2 FQNNGV come from the germline V gene. The CDR3 covers 18 residues. The V segment lost 5 bases and the J segment 1 base; nucleotides outside the gene matches: 13. This chain's CDR3 is CASSPRTGSTGSYNEQFF. CDR3 bases: TGTGCCAGCAGCCCCCGGACAGGGAGCACAGGGTCCTACAATGAGCAGTTCTTC. Full variable domain (missing parts from reference TRBV11-2 and TRBJ2-1): EAGVAQSPRYKIIEKRQSVAFWCNPISGHATLYWYQQILGQGPKLLIQFQNNGVVDDSQLPKDRFSAERLKGVDSTLKIQPAKLEDSAVYLCASSPRTGSTGSYNEQFFGPGTRLTVL.

This chain joins TRBV25-1 and TRBJ2-1; D call uncertain. The CDR3 runs 11 residues. With 4 bases removed from V and 12 bases from J, the gap between germline ends came to 10 bases. Germline V gene data show CDR1 as MGHDK and CDR2 as SYGVNS. The CDR3 region has the DNA TGTGCCAGCAGTGTAGGGTCGTGGCAGTTCTTC. Its translation: CASSVGSWQFF.

The table lists this clone with a few counts. The chain joins TRBV11-2 to TRBJ2-1; 10 bases match TRBD1. The germline V gene has CDR1 SGHAT and CDR2 FQNNGV. This CDR3 is built from 19 residues. J was trimmed by 0 bases and V by 4 bases; bases with no gene match: 12. CDR3 coding DNA: TGTGCCAGCAGCTCGGGGTGGGGACAGGGGAGTAGCTCCTACAATGAGCAGTTCTTC. It yields the protein CASSSGWGQGSSSYNEQFF. The entire variable domain, with the rest obtained from reference TRBV11-2 and TRBJ2-1, is as follows: EAGVAQSPRYKIIEKRQSVAFWCNPISGHATLYWYQQILGQGPKLLIQFQNNGVVDDSQLPKDRFSAERLKGVDSTLKIQPAKLEDSAVYLCASSSGWGQGSSSYNEQFFGPGTRLTVL.

This clone was counted a single time. This rearrangement joins TRBV12-5 to TRBJ2-5; TRBD2 matches at 8 bases. The V and J ends lost 6 bases and 3 bases, in that order; junction bases with no gene match: 12. This CDR3 is built from 16 residues. CDR1 is LGHNT and CDR2 is FRNRAP in the germline V gene. CDR3 sequence reads: CASGPAGGNFEETQYF. DNA for the CDR3: TGTGCTAGTGGCCCCGCGGGGGGAAACTTCGAAGAGACCCAGTACTTC. Using reference TRBV12-5 and TRBJ2-5 for the parts outside the CDR3, the full variable domain is DARVTQTPRHKVTEMGQEVTMRCQPILGHNTVFWYRQTMMQGLELLAYFRNRAPLDDSGMPKDRFSAEMPDATLATLKIQPSEPRDSAVYFCASGPAGGNFEETQYFGPGTRLLVL.

This clone was seen repeatedly, ten times or more. The gene calls are TRBV6-1 and TRBJ1-5; maybe TRBD1 (6 bases). V lost 5 bases and J lost 5, with 13 bases in between. The germline gives CDR1 MNHNS, CDR2 SASEGT. The CDR3 runs 14 residues. The CDR3 nucleotides read TGTGCCAGCAGTAAACAGGGTTTATATCAGCCCCAGCATTTT. Its protein product is CASSKQGLYQPQHF.

This CDR3 is CSGSRQITDTQYF. In nucleotides, the CDR3 is TGCAGCGGTTCTCGACAGATCACAGATACGCAGTATTTT. The chain is built from TRBV29-1 and TRBJ2-3; a weak D match, TRBD1 (5 bases). Looked up from germline, CDR1 is SQVTM and CDR2 is ANQGSEA. CDR3 size: 13 residues. V was shortened by 7 bases and J by 2 bases, with 13 bases between the two germline ends.

This clone has a handful of counts. J is TRBJ1-4 and V is TRBV12-5, with D possibly TRBD1 on 5 matching bases. The V and J ends lost 1 base and 14 bases respectively, with 14 bases between them. The germline V gene encodes CDR1 LGHNT and CDR2 FRNRAP. There are 13 residues in the CDR3. CDR3 region: CASGLGGLSRLFF. As DNA, the CDR3 is TGTGCTAGTGGTTTGGGGGGCCTTTCTAGGCTGTTTTTT.

CDR3 coding DNA: TGTGCCAGCAGCTTGGGCTCGGCAGGGGCTGGCTACACCTTC. This gives the protein CASSLGSAGAGYTF. The chain links TRBV5-6 to TRBJ1-2, with TRBD1 as a possible D gene (6 bases). Trimming pared 0 bases from V and 7 bases from J, leaving 13 bases between. Germline loops: CDR1 SGHDT, CDR2 YYEEEE. This CDR3 spans 14 amino acids.

On this clone itself: Distinct nucleotide sequences in the sample also encode this CDR3. This chain uses TRBV5-6 with TRBJ2-5; maybe TRBD1 (5 bases). The CDR3 totals 13 residues. V lost 1 base and J lost 5, with 9 bases in between. Germline CDR1 is SGHDT and CDR2 is YYEEEE. This chain's CDR3 is CASSLQGRETQYF. CDR3 DNA sequence: TGTGCCAGCAGCTTGCAGGGTAGGGAGACCCAGTACTTC.

The chain employs TRBV4-3 and TRBJ2-7; 9 bases agree with TRBD1. The CDR3 runs 14 residues. V was clipped by 3 bases and J by 2 bases; unmatched bases: 2. Germline V lookup: CDR1 LGHNA, CDR2 YSLEER. The DNA of the CDR3 is TGCGCCAGCAGCCACGGGACAGGGACCTACGAGCAGTACTTC. Its translation is CASSHGTGTYEQYF.

The genes are TRBV19 and TRBJ2-1; 9 bases line up with TRBD1. The CDR3 has 20 residues. The J segment lost 3 bases and the V segment lost 5 bases, leaving 20 bases of the junction unmatched. Germline V gene sequence: CDR1 LNHDA, CDR2 SQIVND (reference sequence). Written as DNA, the CDR3 is TGTGCCAGTAGTCTCAGGGGAAGGGACAGGGTATTACCGGTCTACAATGAGCAGTTCTTC. Its translation is CASSLRGRDRVLPVYNEQFF.

The V gene is TRBV27, the J gene TRBJ2-1; D is uncertain. Germline CDR1 is MNHEY and CDR2 is SMNVEV (reference sequence). This CDR3 is 11 amino acids long. Trimming removed 3 bases at V and 6 bases at J, with 3 bases between. The CDR3 loop is CASSFGNEQFF. The CDR3 DNA reads TGTGCCAGCAGTTTTGGCAATGAGCAGTTCTTC.

As concerns this clone: Other DNA sequences within the sample encode an identical CDR3. The V gene is TRBV30, the J gene TRBJ2-6; tentatively, D is TRBD1 (5 bases). Trimming took off 3 bases at V and 4 bases at J, with 7 bases between the two ends. From germline, CDR1 is GTSNPN and CDR2 SVGIG (reference sequence). The CDR3 spans 13 residues. CDR3 nucleotides: TGTGCCTGGAGAGGGGCAGGGGCCAACGTCCTGACTTTC. Protein: CAWRGAGANVLTF.

The gene calls are TRBV27 and TRBJ2-3, with 10 bases that match TRBD2. CDR3 size: 16 residues. From germline, CDR1 is MNHEY and CDR2 SMNVEV (reference sequence). The V gene end was trimmed by 5 bases and the J gene end by 0 bases; junction bases not matched to a gene: 5. The CDR3 protein is CASSRSGGLSTDTQYF. As DNA, the CDR3 is TGTGCCAGCAGTCGTAGCGGGGGGCTTAGCACAGATACGCAGTATTTT.

This chain uses TRBV4-3 with TRBJ2-1; tentative D call: TRBD1 (5 bases). From germline, CDR1 is LGHNA and CDR2 YSLEER. The CDR3 has 15 amino acids. Trimming stripped 3 bases from V and 6 bases from J, with 15 bases between. Here the CDR3 reads CASSHYPRQPNEQFF. Here the CDR3 DNA reads TGCGCCAGCAGCCATTACCCCCGACAGCCCAATGAGCAGTTCTTC.

The V gene is TRBV6-5, the J gene TRBJ2-5; D gene uncertain. Germline CDR1 is MNHEY and CDR2 is SVGAGI. V lost 0 bases to trimming and J lost 5 bases, with 13 bases between them. CDR3 length: 15 amino acids. The CDR3 DNA is TGTGCCAGCAGTTACTCGAGAGAGTCGGGCGAGACCCAGTACTTC. Its protein is CASSYSRESGETQYF.

V is TRBV7-2 and J is TRBJ1-2; 7 bases align to TRBD1. The germline CDR1 and CDR2 sequences are SGHTA and FQGNSA. V trimming: 6 bases; J trimming: 1 base; junction bases outside the gene matches: 5. The CDR3 is made up of 14 amino acids. The CDR3, as DNA: TGTGCCAGCAGTTTGACAGGGTTTAACTATGGCTACACCTTC. The encoded protein is CASSLTGFNYGYTF.